The entry below describes one T cell receptor beta chain. Germline loops: CDR1 SGHAT, CDR2 FQNNGV. V lost 1 base and J lost 5, with 20 bases in between. The length of the CDR3 is 17 residues. Clones were read by immunoSEQ multiplex PCR, and TCRdb kept only the in-frame ones, dropping some. The listing records fewer than 250,000 clones. These data come from a study of control samples from healthy donors and cancer patients. The rearrangement links TRBV11-2 to TRBJ1-1; D ambiguous. Sequenced material: blood. This TCR was sampled from a woman aged 25 to 39 in good health. Written as DNA, the CDR3 is TGTGCCAGCAGCTTAGCTTCCCCCCGCAGAGGCTGGACTGAAGCTTTCTTT. Its protein product is CASSLASPRRGWTEAFF.